These 8 T cell receptor beta chains originate from one sample sequenced in a study of blood T cell repertoires in COVID-19. TCRdb's copy holds only in-frame clones and misses some; the assay was immunoSEQ multiplex PCR. The sample has some 200,000 clones, about 84% seen once. The sample was PBMCs or T cells enriched from blood (not recorded which). The receptors shown here come from a woman aged 40 to 49 with acute COVID-19.

The V and J genes are TRBV28 and TRBJ2-5; 7 bases align to TRBD2. CDR3 length equals 16 residues. In germline, CDR1 is MDHEN, CDR2 SYDVKM. V lost 1 base, J lost 5 bases, and 10 bases stayed unmatched. The CDR3 bases are TGTGCCAGCAGTTTATCCGGTGGGGGGGTAACGGAGACCCAGTACTTC. Encoded protein: CASSLSGGGVTETQYF.

V usage is TRBV27 and J usage is TRBJ1-5, with D perhaps matching TRBD1 (6 bases). CDR1 is MNHEY and CDR2 is SMNVEV in the germline V gene (reference sequence). Trimming pared 6 bases from V and 8 bases from J, leaving 14 bases between. This CDR3 region has 13 residues. Written as DNA, the CDR3 is TGTGCCAGCAGCACCAGGGGCGTGGAGCCCCAGCATTTT. This translates into CASSTRGVEPQHF.

The chain is built from TRBV7-9 and TRBJ2-5; possibly TRBD2 for D (5 bases). Trimming pared 3 bases from V and 0 bases from J, leaving 8 bases between. CDR1 is SEHNR and CDR2 is FQNEAQ in the germline V gene (reference sequence). The CDR3 totals 14 residues. The CDR3 DNA reads TGTGCCAGCAGCTTGGGGAGTTACCAAGAGACCCAGTACTTC. This encodes CASSLGSYQETQYF. Filled out from reference TRBV7-9 and TRBJ2-5, the complete variable domain reads DTGVSQNPRHKITKRGQNVTFRCDPISEHNRLYWYRQTLGQGPEFLTYFQNEAQLEKSRLLSDRFSAERPKGSFSTLEIQRTEQGDSAMYLCASSLGSYQETQYFGPGTRLLVL.

The rearrangement uses TRBV12-3 or TRBV12-4 and TRBJ1-5; D is ambiguous. CDR3 length equals 13 residues. Trimming removed 8 bases at V and 1 base at J, with 9 bases between. Written as DNA, the CDR3 is TGTGCCAGCGGCGGGCAGAGCAATCAGCCCCAGCATTTT. Translation: CASGGQSNQPQHF.

This clone was detected only a few times. The rearrangement links TRBV18 to TRBJ1-6; D not resolved. The length of the CDR3 is 14 residues. Trimming stripped 0 bases from V and 6 bases from J, with 6 bases between. Germline CDR1 reads KGHSH; CDR2 reads LQKENI. CDR3 DNA: TGTGCCAGCTCACCACCCTTTCCTAATTCACCCCTCCACTTT. Translation: CASSPPFPNSPLHF.

V usage is TRBV7-2 and J usage is TRBJ1-1; D is unclear. V was trimmed by 5 bases and J by 3 bases, leaving 7 bases between them. The germline V gene has CDR1 SGHTA and CDR2 FQGNSA. This CDR3 region has 12 residues. The chain's CDR3 is CASSHSYTEAFF. The CDR3 coding sequence is TGTGCCAGCAGCCACTCTTACACTGAAGCTTTCTTT.

This chain links TRBV3-1 (or the pseudogene TRBV3-2) with TRBJ2-2; the match to TRBD1 covers 8 bases. V shed 3 bases, J shed 3 bases, and the junction held 6 bases outside the gene matches. The CDR3 is 16 amino acids. Germline-derived CDR1 and CDR2 are LGHDT and YNNKEL (reference sequence). The CDR3 DNA follows: TGTGCCAGCAGCCACCTACAGGGGGTTGACACCGGGGAGCTGTTTTTT. Amino acid sequence: CASSHLQGVDTGELFF.

This clone was recorded a few times. The gene calls are TRBV28 and TRBJ1-5, with unresolved D. The V end lost 6 bases, the J end lost 5 bases, and 11 bases lay between the germline ends. CDR1 MDHEN and CDR2 SYDVKM come from the germline V gene. This CDR3 contains 13 residues. CDR3 nucleotide sequence: TGTGCCAGCAGCACCACAGCTGATCAGCCCCAGCATTTT. It is translated as CASSTTADQPQHF.